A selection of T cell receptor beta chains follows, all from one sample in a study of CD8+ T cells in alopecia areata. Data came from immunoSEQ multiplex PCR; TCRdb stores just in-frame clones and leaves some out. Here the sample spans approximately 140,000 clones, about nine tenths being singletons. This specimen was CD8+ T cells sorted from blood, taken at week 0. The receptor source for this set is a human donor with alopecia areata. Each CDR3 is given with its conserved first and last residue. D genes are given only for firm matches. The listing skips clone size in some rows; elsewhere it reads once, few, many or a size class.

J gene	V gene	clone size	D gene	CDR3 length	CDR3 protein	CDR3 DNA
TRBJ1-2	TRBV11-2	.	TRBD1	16	CASSFSLPGGADGYTF	TGTGCCAGCAGCTTTTCCCTGCCAGGGGGCGCGGATGGCTACACCTTC
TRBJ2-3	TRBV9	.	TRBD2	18	CASSAGTSRPGSTDTQYF	TGTGCCAGCAGCGCGGGGACTAGCCGCCCGGGTAGCACAGATACGCAGTATTTT
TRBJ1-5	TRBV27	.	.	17	CASSLRWLERGDQPQHF	TGTGCCAGCAGTTTACGATGGTTGGAAAGGGGGGATCAGCCCCAGCATTTT
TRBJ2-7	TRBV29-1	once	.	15	CSVEGLGTLSYEQYF	TGCAGCGTTGAAGGCCTCGGGACATTGTCCTACGAGCAGTACTTC
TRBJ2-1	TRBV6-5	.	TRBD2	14	CASRRTSGSDEQFF	TGTGCCAGCAGAAGGACTAGCGGGAGTGATGAGCAGTTCTTC
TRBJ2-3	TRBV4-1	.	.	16	CASSQDLASDTDTQYF	TGCGCCAGCAGCCAAGATCTGGCTAGCGACACAGATACGCAGTATTTT
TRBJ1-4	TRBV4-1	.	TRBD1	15	CASSQTQGGREKLFF	TGCGCCAGCAGCCAGACACAGGGGGGCCGTGAAAAACTGTTTTTT
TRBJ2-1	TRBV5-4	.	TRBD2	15	CASSLSGGVYNEQFF	TGTGCCAGCAGCTTGAGCGGGGGGGTATACAATGAGCAGTTCTTC
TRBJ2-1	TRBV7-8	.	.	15	CASSLASVTYNEQFF	TGTGCCAGCAGCCTCGCGTCCGTAACCTACAATGAGCAGTTCTTC
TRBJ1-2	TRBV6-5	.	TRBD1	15	CASTVGGQGAYGYTF	TGTGCCAGCACCGTGGGGGGACAGGGGGCCTATGGCTACACCTTC
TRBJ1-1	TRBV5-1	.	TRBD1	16	CASSLAVLQGDPEAFF	TGCGCCAGCAGCTTGGCCGTTCTTCAGGGGGACCCTGAAGCTTTCTTT
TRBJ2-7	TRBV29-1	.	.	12	CSVRGRHYEQYF	TGCAGCGTTCGCGGACGCCACTACGAGCAGTACTTC
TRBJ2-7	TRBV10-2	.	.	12	CASRAYWNEQYF	TGCGCCAGCAGGGCCTATTGGAACGAGCAGTACTTC
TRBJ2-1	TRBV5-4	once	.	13	CASSSLEGNEQFF	TGTGCCAGCAGCTCCCTCGAGGGCAATGAGCAGTTCTTC
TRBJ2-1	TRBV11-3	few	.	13	CASSLGQGWEQFF	TGTGCCAGCAGCTTAGGCCAGGGCTGGGAGCAGTTCTTC
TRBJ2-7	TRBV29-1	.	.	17	CSVEGVLDTRDSYEQYF	TGCAGCGTTGAAGGGGTGCTGGACACTCGTGATTCCTACGAGCAGTACTTC